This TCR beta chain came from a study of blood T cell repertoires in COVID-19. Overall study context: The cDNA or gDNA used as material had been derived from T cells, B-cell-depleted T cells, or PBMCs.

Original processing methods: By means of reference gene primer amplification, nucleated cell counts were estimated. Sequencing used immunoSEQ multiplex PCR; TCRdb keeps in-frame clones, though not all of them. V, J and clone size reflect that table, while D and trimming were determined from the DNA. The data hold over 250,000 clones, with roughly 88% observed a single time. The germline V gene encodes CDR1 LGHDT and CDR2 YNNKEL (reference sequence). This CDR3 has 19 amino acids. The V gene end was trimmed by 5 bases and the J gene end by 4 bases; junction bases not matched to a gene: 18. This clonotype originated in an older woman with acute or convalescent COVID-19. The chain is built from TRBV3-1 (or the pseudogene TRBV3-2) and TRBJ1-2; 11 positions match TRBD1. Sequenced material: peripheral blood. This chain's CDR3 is CASSRAKGTGGLVPYGYTF. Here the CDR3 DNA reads TGTGCCAGCAGCAGAGCAAAAGGGACAGGGGGTTTAGTCCCCTATGGCTACACCTTC.